This T cell receptor (beta chain) was found in a study of technical replicates of blood from a few donors. The germline V gene has CDR1 LNHDA and CDR2 SQIVND (reference sequence). V was pared by 7 bases and J by 3 bases, with 12 bases between. The CDR3 sequence is 13 residues long. Measured with immunoSEQ multiplex PCR; TCRdb has only the in-frame clones, and not every one. The sample contains around 63,000 clones, 95% to 98% of which appear only once. This chain joins TRBV19 and TRBJ1-2; D remains ambiguous. The clonotype originates from a human donor in good health. The material sequenced was T cells isolated from PBMCs. Here the CDR3 DNA reads TGTGCCAGTACGTACGGGTCGGACTATGGCTACACCTTC. This encodes CASTYGSDYGYTF.